Listed below are T cell receptor beta chains from one sample, sequenced in a study of blood T cell repertoires in COVID-19. Produced via immunoSEQ multiplex PCR; TCRdb's table is partial and in-frame only. The sample records around 260,000 clones, over 70% being singletons. The specimen sequenced was peripheral blood. These receptors were taken from a woman in her 70s with COVID-19, enrolled during active disease. Each CDR3 is given with its conserved first and last residue. The D gene is left open where the match is weak. Rows give clone size only sometimes, using once, few, many, or a class for an expanded clone.

.	15	TRBV6-5	TRBJ1-3	.	CASRPLGGWGNTIYF	TGTGCCAGCAGACCCCTGGGGGGGTGGGGAAACACCATATATTTT
.	14	TRBV10-3	TRBJ1-6	.	CAISETGKSSPLHF	TGTGCCATCAGTGAAACAGGGAAAAGTTCACCCCTCCACTTT
.	13	TRBV7-3	TRBJ2-7	.	CASSLTRADEQYF	TGTGCCAGCAGCTTAACCAGGGCTGACGAGCAGTACTTC
.	15	TRBV28	TRBJ2-7	.	CASSFRAYHTYEQYF	TGTGCCAGCAGTTTCCGAGCCTACCATACCTACGAGCAGTACTTC
.	14	TRBV6-6	TRBJ1-3	.	CASSIDPSGNTIYF	TGTGCCAGCAGTATAGATCCCTCTGGAAACACCATATATTTT
.	13	TRBV30	TRBJ1-4	.	CAWTEPSNEKLFF	TGTGCCTGGACAGAACCCTCTAATGAAAAACTGTTTTTT
.	15	TRBV6-1	TRBJ1-2	TRBD1	CASSEWGQQAYGYTF	TGTGCCAGCAGTGAATGGGGACAGCAGGCTTATGGCTACACCTTC
.	14	TRBV5-1	TRBJ1-1	.	CASSLGREYTEAFF	TGCGCCAGCAGCTTAGGCAGGGAATATACTGAAGCTTTCTTT
.	14	TRBV6-5	TRBJ2-7	.	CASSYQRLGYEQYF	TGTGCCAGCAGTTACCAGAGGCTGGGCTACGAGCAGTACTTC
.	15	TRBV5-8	TRBJ1-2	.	CASSRIGVFSYGYTF	TGTGCCAGCAGCCGGATCGGGGTTTTTTCCTATGGCTACACCTTC
.	15	TRBV11-2	TRBJ2-1	TRBD2	CASSLGLASYNEQFF	TGTGCCAGCAGCTTGGGACTAGCCTCCTACAATGAGCAGTTCTTC
.	12	TRBV6-5	TRBJ1-1	.	CASHRSNTEAFF	TGTGCCAGCCACAGGTCGAACACTGAAGCTTTCTTT
.	18	TRBV7-9	TRBJ2-5	TRBD2	CASSLESASGRGRETQYF	TGTGCCAGCAGCTTAGAATCGGCTAGCGGGAGGGGGAGAGAGACCCAGTACTTC
.	15	TRBV18	TRBJ2-1	.	CASSQPRLVLNEQFF	TGTGCCAGCTCACAACCACGGCTAGTACTCAATGAGCAGTTCTTC
.	19	TRBV7-2	TRBJ1-6	.	CASSSPPGGVQKRNSPLHF	TGTGCCAGCAGCTCTCCCCCGGGGGGGGTTCAAAAACGGAATTCACCCCTCCACTTT
.	14	TRBV19	TRBJ2-2	.	CASLGSQGAGELFF	TGTGCCAGTTTAGGCTCCCAGGGCGCCGGGGAGCTGTTTTTT
.	15	TRBV28	TRBJ1-4	TRBD1	CASRAPGTGDEKLFF	TGTGCCAGCAGGGCTCCTGGGACAGGCGATGAAAAACTGTTTTTT
.	11	TRBV11-3	TRBJ1-6	.	CASSSGRALHF	TGTGCCAGCAGCTCTGGGAGGGCCCTCCACTTT
.	15	TRBV19	TRBJ1-5	.	CASSGTALLRQPQHF	TGTGCCAGTAGTGGCACAGCACTTTTACGTCAGCCCCAGCATTTT
.	16	TRBV7-9	TRBJ2-7	TRBD2	CASSAQGSSGSSEQYF	TGTGCCAGCAGCGCCCAGGGGAGTAGCGGGAGTTCCGAGCAGTACTTC
.	16	TRBV2	TRBJ1-3	TRBD1	CASSDKRTGSGNTIYF	TGTGCCAGCAGCGATAAACGGACAGGCTCTGGAAACACCATATATTTT
.	15	TRBV11-3	TRBJ2-7	TRBD1	CASSLTAGGVHEQYF	TGTGCCAGCAGCTTAACGGCAGGGGGCGTCCACGAGCAGTACTTC
.	16	TRBV2	TRBJ1-5	.	CASSEGARGSNQPQHF	TGTGCCAGCAGTGAAGGGGCTCGGGGTAGCAATCAGCCCCAGCATTTT
few	16	TRBV7-9	TRBJ2-7	.	CASSFGSNRANYEQYF	TGTGCCAGCAGCTTTGGGAGTAACAGGGCAAACTACGAGCAGTACTTC
.	18	TRBV27	TRBJ2-1	TRBD1	CASSPRDRGVVSYNEQFF	TGTGCCAGCAGTCCCCGGGACAGGGGGGTTGTTTCCTACAATGAGCAGTTCTTC
.	14	TRBV10-3	TRBJ2-7	TRBD1	CAIRPQGSPYEQYF	TGTGCCATCAGACCACAGGGGAGTCCCTACGAGCAGTACTTC
.	17	TRBV3-1/TRBV3-2	TRBJ2-2	.	CASSQVKVGRGAGELFF	TGTGCCAGCAGCCAAGTGAAGGTCGGGAGAGGGGCCGGGGAGCTGTTTTTT
once	15	TRBV20-1	TRBJ2-1	TRBD2	CSASSGTSVYNEQFF	TGCAGTGCTAGTTCCGGGACTAGCGTCTACAATGAGCAGTTCTTC
.	16	TRBV4-2	TRBJ2-3	TRBD2	CASSHNSGRARDTQYF	TGTGCCAGCAGCCATAACAGCGGGAGGGCCAGAGATACGCAGTATTTT
.	17	TRBV5-4	TRBJ2-1	.	CASSLAPGAATYNEQFF	TGTGCCAGCAGCTTGGCCCCTGGGGCGGCCACCTACAATGAGCAGTTCTTC
.	17	TRBV6-6	TRBJ1-2	TRBD1	CASSLKPGTGVGYGYTF	TGTGCCAGCAGTCTAAAGCCCGGGACAGGGGTCGGCTATGGCTACACCTTC
.	13	TRBV12-3/TRBV12-4	TRBJ1-1	.	CASSSGGAAEAFF	TGTGCCAGCAGTTCGGGGGGTGCCGCTGAAGCTTTCTTT
.	14	TRBV5-1	TRBJ2-1	.	CASSLVGSYNEQFF	TGCGCCAGCAGCTTGGTCGGCTCCTACAATGAGCAGTTCTTC
.	12	TRBV27	TRBJ2-7	.	CASSLPYYEQYF	TGTGCCAGCAGTTTACCTTACTACGAGCAGTACTTC
.	19	TRBV5-1	TRBJ2-7	TRBD2	CASSLAFRGLAGTAYEQYF	TGCGCCAGCAGCTTAGCGTTCCGGGGACTAGCGGGAACCGCCTACGAGCAGTACTTC